The T cell receptor beta chain described here comes from a study of shared clonotypes between healthy human individuals. Trimming cost V 5 bases and J 1 base; bases outside gene matches: 8. The CDR3 has 15 amino acids. Germline lookup yields CDR1 SGHAT and CDR2 FQNNGV. Into CD45RA+ naive and CD45RA-negative memory subsets, the CD4+ cells were split. Per the authors' pipeline: ImmunoSEQ yielded junction-only sequences lacking quality scores, so filtering differed. The protocol was immunoSEQ multiplex PCR, while the TCRdb copy is restricted to in-frame clones and leaves out a portion. V and J calls and clone size are copied from that table; D and trimming were computed from the DNA. The sample shows about 1,500,000 clones, over 95% of them seen only once.

The clonotype comes from a man in his thirties or forties in good health. The chain couples TRBV11-2 to TRBJ2-7; 7 nucleotides agree with TRBD1. Sequencing was done on a sample of naive CD4+ T cells sorted from blood. Specified subset: CD45RA+ positively selected. The CDR3 sequence is CASSHDRAFSYEQYF. CDR3 coding DNA: TGTGCCAGCAGCCACGACAGGGCGTTTTCCTACGAGCAGTACTTC.